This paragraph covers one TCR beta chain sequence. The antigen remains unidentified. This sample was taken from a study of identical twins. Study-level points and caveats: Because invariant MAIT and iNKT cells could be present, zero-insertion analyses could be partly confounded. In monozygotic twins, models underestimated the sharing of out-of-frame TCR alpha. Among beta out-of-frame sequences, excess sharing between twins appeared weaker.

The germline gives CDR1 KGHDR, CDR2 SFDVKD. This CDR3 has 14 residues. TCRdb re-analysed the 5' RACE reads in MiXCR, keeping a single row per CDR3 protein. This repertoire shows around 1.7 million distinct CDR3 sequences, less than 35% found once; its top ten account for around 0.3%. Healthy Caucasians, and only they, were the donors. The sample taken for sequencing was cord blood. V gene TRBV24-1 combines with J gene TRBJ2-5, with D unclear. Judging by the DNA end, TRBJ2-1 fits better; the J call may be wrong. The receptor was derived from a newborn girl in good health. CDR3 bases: TGTGCCACCAGTGATTTTAGGGTTCAAGAGACCCAGTTCTTC. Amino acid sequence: CATSDFRVQETQFF.